The 21 T cell receptor beta chains below were found in one sample sequenced in a study of control samples from healthy donors and cancer patients. The data were produced by immunoSEQ multiplex PCR, yet TCRdb's version contains in-frame clones alone and is incomplete. The table lists approximately 100,000 clones, approximately 88% of them singletons. Sequencing input: PBMCs. The origin of the receptors is a man between 65 and 85 years old with lung cancer.

The chain joins TRBV19 to TRBJ1-5; TRBD1 matches 9 bases. Germline V CDR1 and CDR2: LNHDA, SQIVND (reference sequence). The V gene end was trimmed by 5 bases and the J gene end by 8 bases; junction bases not matched to a gene: 10. This CDR3 has 15 residues. The CDR3 loop is CASSPQGAGSKPQHF. The CDR3 DNA reads TGTGCCAGTAGTCCACAGGGGGCTGGTTCTAAGCCCCAGCATTTT. Complete variable domain (other parts from reference TRBV19 and TRBJ1-5): DGGITQSPKYLFRKEGQNVTLSCEQNLNHDAMYWYRQDPGQGLRLIYYSQIVNDFQKGDIAEGYSVSREKKESFPLTVTSAQKNPTAFYLCASSPQGAGSKPQHFGDGTRLSIL.

This clone was counted a single time. V gene TRBV21-1 combines with J gene TRBJ1-5; TRBD1 is taken as the D call from the table, unchecked against the DNA. TRBV21-1 constitutes a pseudogene. The CDR3 totals 18 residues. The CDR3, as DNA: TGTGCCAGCAGCAAAGAGTGTAGGACAGGGGGGGTTAAGCAGCCCCAGCATTTT. It translates to CASSKECRTGGVKQPQHF.

J is TRBJ2-7 and V is TRBV5-1, with D hard to call. The CDR3 totals 15 residues. Germline V gene lookup returns CDR1 SGHRS and CDR2 YFSETQ. V was shortened by 0 bases and J by 2 bases, with 12 bases between the two germline ends. The chain's CDR3 is CASSLDSPRAYEQYF. CDR3 coding DNA: TGCGCCAGCAGCTTGGACAGTCCCCGAGCCTACGAGCAGTACTTC.

The chain joins TRBV6-2 or TRBV6-3 to TRBJ1-2, with TRBD1 as a possible D gene (6 bases). V was trimmed by 2 bases and J by 3 bases, leaving 7 bases between them. Germline CDR1 reads MNHEY; CDR2 reads SVGEGT. The CDR3 spans 13 residues. The CDR3 protein is CASSYGGDYGYTF. The CDR3 DNA reads as TGTGCCAGCAGTTACGGGGGCGACTATGGCTACACCTTC.

In this sample, this clone turned up once. The chain carries TRBV5-1 and TRBJ2-7; D unresolved. From germline, CDR1 is SGHRS and CDR2 YFSETQ. The V end lost 4 bases, the J end lost 7 bases, and 15 bases lay between the germline ends. CDR3 size: 13 residues. CDR3 nucleotides: TGCGCCAGCAGCCTAGGCAGTGGTCGGGAGCAGTACTTC. This codes for CASSLGSGREQYF.

This chain connects TRBV12-3 or TRBV12-4 to TRBJ2-2, with no clear D. The CDR3 covers 12 residues. V was pared by 5 bases and J by 7 bases, with 8 bases between. The CDR3 sequence is CASSLEDGELFF. In nucleotides, the CDR3 is TGTGCCAGCAGTCTAGAGGACGGGGAGCTGTTTTTT.

The V and J genes are TRBV18 and TRBJ2-7; 11 bases are shared with TRBD1. This CDR3 contains 15 residues. V was clipped by 3 bases and J by 4 bases; unmatched bases: 5. Germline values: CDR1 KGHSH, CDR2 LQKENI. CDR3 sequence: CASSPRDRGSYEQYF. In nucleotides, the CDR3 is TGTGCCAGCTCACCCCGGGACAGGGGGTCTTACGAGCAGTACTTC. Filled out from reference TRBV18 and TRBJ2-7, the complete variable domain reads NAGVMQNPRHLVRRRGQEARLRCSPMKGHSHVYWYRQLPEEGLKFMVYLQKENIIDESGMPKERFSAEFPKEGPSILRIQQVVRGDSAAYFCASSPRDRGSYEQYFGPGTRLTVT.

The CDR3 bases are TGTGCCAGCAGCGTCGGACAGGGGGAGATGGGCGAGCAGTACTTC. Residues: CASSVGQGEMGEQYF. This chain joins TRBV9 and TRBJ2-7, with 10 bases matching TRBD1. Germline V gene sequence: CDR1 SGDLS, CDR2 YYNGEE. This CDR3 spans 15 amino acids. Trimming removed 2 bases from V and 6 bases from J; junction bases left unmatched: 8.

This rearrangement joins TRBV11-2 to TRBJ2-5; the D gene is possibly TRBD1 (5 bases). V was cut by 0 bases and J by 2 bases, with 7 bases left in between. Germline V gives CDR1 SGHAT, CDR2 FQNNGV. CDR3 length equals 14 residues. The CDR3 protein is CASSLDPGQETQYF. The CDR3 region has the DNA TGTGCCAGCAGCTTAGATCCAGGGCAAGAGACCCAGTACTTC.

This sequence joins TRBV6-2 or TRBV6-3 and TRBJ1-6, with a tentative D call TRBD1 (5 bases). Per the germline V gene, CDR1 is MNHEY and CDR2 is SVGEGT. Trimming cost V 2 bases and J 7 bases, with 18 bases left between them. This CDR3 region has 17 residues. CDR3 sequence reads: CASSYPGLGSGNSPLHF. The CDR3, as DNA: TGTGCCAGCAGTTACCCTGGTTTGGGATCAGGGAATTCACCCCTCCACTTT.

The V call is TRBV27, the J call TRBJ2-3; 10 nucleotides align to TRBD2. After removal of 7 bases from V and 4 bases from J, the junction contained 8 bases not matched to a gene. Germline V lookup: CDR1 MNHEY, CDR2 SMNVEV (reference sequence). CDR3 length: 15 residues. Here the CDR3 reads CASNDSGGRADTQYF. The CDR3 region has the DNA TGTGCCAGCAACGATAGCGGGGGGAGGGCAGATACGCAGTATTTT.

The chain recombines TRBV19 with TRBJ1-2; D is possibly TRBD1 (6 bases). Germline assignment: CDR1 LNHDA and CDR2 SQIVND (reference sequence). The CDR3 contains 13 residues. V lost 4 bases and J lost 8, with 14 bases in between. The CDR3 spells CASSTNRVGGYTF. In DNA form, the CDR3 reads TGTGCCAGTAGTACCAACAGGGTTGGAGGCTACACCTTC. Full variable domain (outside the CDR3, taken from reference TRBV19 and TRBJ1-2): DGGITQSPKYLFRKEGQNVTLSCEQNLNHDAMYWYRQDPGQGLRLIYYSQIVNDFQKGDIAEGYSVSREKKESFPLTVTSAQKNPTAFYLCASSTNRVGGYTFGSGTRLTVV.

The chain combines TRBV24-1 with TRBJ1-4; D not certain. Trimming cost V 4 bases and J 4 bases, with 12 bases left between them. The CDR3 totals 15 residues. Per the germline V gene, CDR1 is KGHDR and CDR2 is SFDVKD. CDR3 sequence reads: CATSDPRVGNEKLFF. DNA of the CDR3: TGTGCCACCAGTGACCCGCGAGTCGGTAATGAAAAACTGTTTTTT.

This chain connects TRBV19 to TRBJ2-1, with TRBD2 as a possible D gene (5 bases). The V gene's germline CDR1 is LNHDA and CDR2 SQIVND (reference sequence). The CDR3 totals 13 residues. Between the trimmed V and J ends, which lost 6 bases and 4 bases, there was a span of 10 bases. CDR3 region: CASSPTNYNEQFF. The CDR3 bases are TGTGCCAGTAGCCCGACTAATTACAATGAGCAGTTCTTC.

The J gene is TRBJ1-2, the V gene TRBV24-1, with D possibly matching TRBD1 (6 bases). The germline V gene encodes CDR1 KGHDR and CDR2 SFDVKD. V gave up 4 bases and J gave up 4 bases, with 15 bases separating them. The CDR3 is 15 residues long. The CDR3 region is CATSDTTGIVYGYTF. CDR3 DNA sequence: TGTGCCACCAGTGACACGACAGGAATAGTCTATGGCTACACCTTC.

The chain uses TRBV30 and TRBJ2-7; 7 bases match TRBD2. Germline V gene sequence: CDR1 GTSNPN, CDR2 SVGIG (reference sequence). The length of the CDR3 is 12 residues. J gave up 6 bases and V 2 bases, and 4 bases lay outside the gene matches. DNA for the CDR3: TGTGCCTGGAGTTTAGCGGGTTTCGAGCAGTACTTC. It yields the protein CAWSLAGFEQYF. Based on the CDR3 plus reference TRBV30 and TRBJ2-7, the full variable domain is SQTIHQWPATLVQPVGSPLSLECTVEGTSNPNLYWYRQAAGRGLQLLFYSVGIGQISSEVPQNLSASRPQDRQFILSSKKLLLSDSGFYLCAWSLAGFEQYFGPGTRLTVT.

V usage is TRBV28 and J usage is TRBJ1-6; maybe TRBD1 (5 bases). Looked up from germline, CDR1 is MDHEN and CDR2 is SYDVKM. V was trimmed by 4 bases and J by 7 bases, leaving 5 bases between them. This CDR3 is 12 amino acids long. Here the CDR3 DNA reads TGTGCCAGCAGTTACAGGAATTCACCCCTCCACTTT. Translated, it gives CASSYRNSPLHF.

The rearrangement links TRBV7-9 to TRBJ1-2; D not resolved. Trimming pared 6 bases from V and 7 bases from J, leaving 12 bases between. This CDR3 region has 12 residues. CDR1 and CDR2 (germline): SEHNR, FQNEAQ (reference sequence). The CDR3 sequence: CASSRTAGGYTF. CDR3 nucleotide sequence: TGTGCCAGCAGTCGAACCGCGGGTGGCTACACCTTC.

The chain carries TRBV12-3 or TRBV12-4 and TRBJ1-5, with D unclear. The CDR3 is 13 residues long. V was pared by 4 bases and J by 4 bases, with 8 bases between. The CDR3 region has the DNA TGTGCCAGCAGTTGGAGTGGGAATCAGCCCCAGCATTTT. Encoded protein: CASSWSGNQPQHF.

V usage is TRBV29-1 and J usage is TRBJ1-2; D remains ambiguous. Germline CDR1 and CDR2: SQVTM and ANQGSEA. Trimming removed 7 bases at V and 0 bases at J, with 15 bases between. The CDR3 is made up of 14 amino acids. CDR3 sequence: CSALASGSNYGYTF. CDR3 DNA sequence: TGCAGCGCACTAGCCTCAGGATCTAACTATGGCTACACCTTC.

This chain links TRBV11-2 with TRBJ2-5; 15 bases match TRBD2. The CDR3 runs 18 residues. V lost 4 bases and J lost 4; bases outside the gene matches: 10. CDR1 and CDR2 (germline): SGHAT, FQNNGV. As DNA, the CDR3 is TGTGCCAGCAGCTCAGGGGGACTAGCGGGGGGCCAGAGAGAGACCCAGTACTTC. Protein sequence: CASSSGGLAGGQRETQYF.